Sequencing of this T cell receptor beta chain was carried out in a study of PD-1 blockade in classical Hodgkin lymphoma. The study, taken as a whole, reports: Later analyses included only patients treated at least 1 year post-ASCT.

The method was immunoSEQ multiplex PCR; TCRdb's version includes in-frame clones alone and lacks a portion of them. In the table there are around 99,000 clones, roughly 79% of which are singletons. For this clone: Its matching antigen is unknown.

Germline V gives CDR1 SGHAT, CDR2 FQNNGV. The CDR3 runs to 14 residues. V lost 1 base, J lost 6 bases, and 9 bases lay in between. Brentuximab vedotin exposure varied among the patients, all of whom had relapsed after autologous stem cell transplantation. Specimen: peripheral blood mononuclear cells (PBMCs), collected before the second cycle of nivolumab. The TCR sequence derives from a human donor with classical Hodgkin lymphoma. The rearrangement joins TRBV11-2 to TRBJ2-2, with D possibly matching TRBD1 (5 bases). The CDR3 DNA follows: TGTGCCAGCAGCTTAGTTGCAGGGTCCGGGGAGCTGTTTTTT. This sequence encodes CASSLVAGSGELFF.